This TCR beta chain stems from a study of ipilimumab plus nivolumab after autologous stem cell transplantation. Looking at the study overall: Patients received a median of roughly 5 ipilimumab and 8 nivolumab doses.

Sequencing was performed with immunoSEQ multiplex PCR; in TCRdb, only in-frame clones are kept and a portion is missing. The sample consists of fewer than 30,000 clones, just over 85% of them appearing once. Details on this clone: What it binds is unknown.

Ipilimumab, 1 mg/kg, started 14 to 28 days after autologous transplant. Patients got 3 mg/kg IV nivolumab weeks 1, 4, 7, 10, then biweekly through week 26. Points from the study as a whole: Per the authors, repertoire, Treg and microbiota data justify further study.

From germline, CDR1 is SGHKS and CDR2 YYEKEE (reference sequence). J was trimmed by 10 bases and V by 5 bases; bases with no gene match: 10. CDR3 length equals 13 residues. The receptor's source is a male donor with diffuse large B-cell lymphoma. The chain is built from TRBV5-5 and TRBJ1-1, with 8 bases fitting TRBD1. The sequenced sample was PBMCs, obtained in a trial of ipilimumab plus nivolumab as post-transplant consolidation. The CDR3 loop reads CASSLGQGGGAFF. CDR3 DNA: TGTGCCAGCAGTTTAGGACAGGGAGGTGGAGCTTTCTTT.